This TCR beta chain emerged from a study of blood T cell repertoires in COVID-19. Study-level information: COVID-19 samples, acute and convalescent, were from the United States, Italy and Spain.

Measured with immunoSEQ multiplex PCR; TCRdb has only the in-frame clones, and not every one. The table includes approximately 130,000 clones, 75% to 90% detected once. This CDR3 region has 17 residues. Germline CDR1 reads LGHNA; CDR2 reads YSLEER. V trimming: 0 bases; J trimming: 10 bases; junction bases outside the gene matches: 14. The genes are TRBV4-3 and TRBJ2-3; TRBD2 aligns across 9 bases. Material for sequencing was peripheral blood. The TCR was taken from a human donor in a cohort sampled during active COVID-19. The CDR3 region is CASSQEEEAGGPLAQYF. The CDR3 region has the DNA TGCGCCAGCAGCCAAGAAGAGGAAGCGGGGGGCCCTCTGGCGCAGTATTTT.